One sample yielded the 25 T cell receptor beta chains listed below, sequenced in a study of tumor-infiltrating lymphocytes in primary liver carcinoma. TCR beta cDNA was prepared out of roughly 490 ng total RNA by means of a constant-region primer. Nested multiplex PCR, run for three rounds with slightly modified ARM-PCR, yielded TCR beta libraries. It was with TRBV1-TRBV30 forward primers and a C-beta reverse primer that the first two PCR rounds were run, at around 11 cycles each. TCRdb processed the multiplex PCR reads anew with MiXCR; each CDR3 protein has one entry. The table shows approximately 340,000 distinct CDR3 sequences, with around three fifths occurring only once. Germline DNA was also extracted, while the blood RNA originated from unsorted whole blood. Sequencing was performed on peripheral blood. These receptors came from a man aged 35 to 55 with primary liver carcinoma and hepatitis B virus infection.

The chain uses TRBV9 and TRBJ1-5, with D possibly being TRBD1 (5 bases). Germline lookup yields CDR1 SGDLS and CDR2 YYNGEE. V was cut by 0 bases and J by 7 bases, with 11 bases left in between. This CDR3 has 14 residues. The CDR3 is CASSVEGLSQPQHF. Written as DNA, the CDR3 is TGTGCCAGCAGCGTAGAGGGGTTGTCGCAGCCCCAGCATTTT.

As regards this clonotype: The junction does not match germline at one end; this may be a read error. The V gene is TRBV11-1, the J gene TRBJ2-7; the D gene is possibly TRBD2 (6 bases). Germline loops: CDR1 SGHAT, CDR2 FQDESV (reference sequence). This CDR3 contains 17 residues. The CDR3 DNA is TGTGCTAGCAGCCTGAAACCGGGACTGGGGTTCATCTACGAGCGGTACTTC. It codes for CASSLKPGLGFIYERYF.

V gene TRBV7-9 combines with J gene TRBJ2-1; D possibly corresponds to TRBD2 (6 bases). Trimming stripped 1 base from V and 10 bases from J, with 17 bases between. Germline V lookup: CDR1 SEHNR, CDR2 FQNEAQ (reference sequence). CDR3 length: 15 amino acids. The CDR3 protein is CASSLDGGGSREQFF. In DNA, the CDR3 is TGTGCCAGCAGCTTAGACGGGGGTGGGTCCAGGGAGCAGTTCTTC.

This clonotype was recorded many times. The chain employs TRBV6-2 or TRBV6-3 and TRBJ2-1; the D call may be TRBD1 or TRBD2 (5 bases each). Deletions cut 5 bases from V and 8 bases from J, with 16 bases between. In germline, CDR1 is MNHEY, CDR2 SVGEGT. CDR3 length: 14 amino acids. This CDR3 is CASSPTGLPHEQFF. The CDR3 nucleotides read TGTGCCAGCAGTCCTACGGGGCTCCCCCATGAGCAGTTCTTC.

This clonotype was seen more than once but under ten times. At one boundary the junction diverges from the germline segment, which might be a read error. The chain uses TRBV11-2 and TRBJ1-1; D gene ambiguous. In germline, CDR1 is SGHAT, CDR2 FQNNGV. This CDR3 has 11 amino acids. Here the CDR3 reads CASSLTIEAFF. The CDR3 nucleotides read TGTGCCAGCAGTTTAACCATTGAAGCTTTTTTT. The full variable domain, with the rest looked up from reference TRBV11-2 and TRBJ1-1, is EAGVAQSPRYKIIEKRQSVAFWCNPISGHATLYWYQQILGQGPKLLIQFQNNGVVDDSQLPKDRFSAERLKGVDSTLKIQPAKLEDSAVYLCASSLTIEAFFGQGTRLTVV.

This clonotype has a handful of counts. This sequence joins TRBV6-5 and TRBJ2-1; D not certain. Deletions cut 5 bases from V and 0 bases from J, with 5 bases between. The CDR3 is made up of 13 amino acids. Per the germline V gene, CDR1 is MNHEY and CDR2 is SVGAGI. The CDR3 here is CASSNPSYNEQFF. CDR3 nucleotide sequence: TGTGCCAGCAGTAACCCCTCCTACAATGAGCAGTTCTTC.

This clonotype was detected only a few times. This rearrangement joins TRBV10-2 to TRBJ1-1; perhaps TRBD1 as D (5 bases). The V and J ends lost 6 bases and 1 base respectively, with 12 bases between them. The CDR3 totals 14 residues. Germline CDR1 reads WSHSY; CDR2 reads SAAADI. CDR3 protein: CASSAGIENTEAFF. The CDR3 DNA reads as TGCGCCAGCAGCGCAGGGATAGAGAACACTGAAGCTTTCTTT.

The count of this clonotype is one. A much more abundant neighbour one base away suggests this may be a read error. This sequence joins TRBV14 and TRBJ2-7; D unresolved. This CDR3 contains 13 residues. The germline V gene has CDR1 SGHDN and CDR2 FVKESK. The DNA of the CDR3 is TGTGCCAGCAGCCAAGTAGCCGATTACGACCAGTACTTC. Its protein product is CASSQVADYDQYF.

A few counts support this clonotype. The rearrangement uses TRBV6-5 and TRBJ1-6; D is perhaps TRBD1 (5 bases). V lost 5 bases to trimming and J lost 2 bases, with 13 bases between them. From germline, CDR1 is MNHEY and CDR2 SVGAGI. This CDR3 region has 16 residues. DNA of the CDR3: TGTGCCAGCAGTCGAGGGGTCGGGGCCTATAATTCACCCCTCCACTTT. This sequence encodes CASSRGVGAYNSPLHF.

The sample holds one count of this clonotype. A read error may produce the germline difference seen at one junction end. The rearrangement links TRBV6-4 to TRBJ2-4, with 8 bases identical to TRBD2. Germline CDR1 and CDR2: MRHNA and SNTAGT. The CDR3 spans 15 residues. The CDR3 loop is CAIPGGDGSKNVQYF. The CDR3 nucleotides are TGTGCCATCCCGGGAGGGGACGGGTCCAAAAACGTTCAGTACTTC.

This clonotype was detected many times. The chain links TRBV11-2 to TRBJ2-1, with 11 bases identical to TRBD2. The CDR3 is 15 residues long. The V segment lost 5 bases and the J segment 9 bases; nucleotides outside the gene matches: 9. From germline, CDR1 is SGHAT and CDR2 FQNNGV. The CDR3 DNA is TGTGCCAGCAGCGTAACTAGCGGGAGTCAGGGTGAGCAGTTCTTC. Protein: CASSVTSGSQGEQFF. Variable domain in full (rest from reference TRBV11-2 and TRBJ2-1): EAGVAQSPRYKIIEKRQSVAFWCNPISGHATLYWYQQILGQGPKLLIQFQNNGVVDDSQLPKDRFSAERLKGVDSTLKIQPAKLEDSAVYLCASSVTSGSQGEQFFGPGTRLTVL.

This chain connects TRBV25-1 to TRBJ2-7; 9 bases match TRBD1. The CDR3 consists of 14 residues. Losses at the gene ends were 5 bases for V and 7 bases for J; bases not matched to a gene: 9. Germline V gene lookup returns CDR1 MGHDK and CDR2 SYGVNS. The CDR3 is CASSPPRDRAEQYF. The CDR3 DNA reads TGTGCCAGCAGTCCACCCCGGGACAGGGCTGAGCAGTACTTC.

The rearrangement uses TRBV4-1 and TRBJ1-2; TRBD1 agrees at 8 bases. V shed 3 bases, J shed 7 bases, and the junction held 7 bases outside the gene matches. Germline V gene data show CDR1 as MGHRA and CDR2 as YSYEKL. There are 14 residues in the CDR3. This chain's CDR3 is CASSHGGQGGGYTF. The CDR3 bases are TGCGCCAGCAGCCACGGCGGACAGGGTGGTGGCTACACCTTC.

About this clonotype itself: Since no conserved phenylalanine or tryptophan closes the CDR3, a read error is the likely cause. This chain connects TRBV5-1 to TRBJ2-7; 7 bases fit TRBD2. Germline V lookup: CDR1 SGHRS, CDR2 YFSETQ. The CDR3 is 13 residues long. Unmatched junction bases numbered 2, after V lost 3 bases and J lost 2 bases. The CDR3 reads CASSSAGAYEQYL. CDR3 coding DNA: TGCGCCAGCAGCTCTGCGGGGGCCTACGAGCAGTACCTC.

For this clonotype: This may be a read error: a much more frequent sequence differs by one nucleotide. This chain joins TRBV5-4 and TRBJ2-1; 8 nucleotides match TRBD1. V trimming: 6 bases; J trimming: 6 bases; junction bases outside the gene matches: 8. The length of the CDR3 is 14 residues. Germline values: CDR1 SGHNT, CDR2 YYREEE (reference sequence). The CDR3 nucleotides are TGTGCCAGCAATTCGGGACAGGACAGCAATGAGCAGTTCTTC. It specifies CASNSGQDSNEQFF. Complete variable domain (other parts from reference TRBV5-4 and TRBJ2-1): ETGVTQSPTHLIKTRGQQVTLRCSSQSGHNTVSWYQQALGQGPQFIFQYYREEENGRGNFPPRFSGLQFPNYSSELNVNALELDDSALYLCASNSGQDSNEQFFGPGTRLTVL.

V is TRBV4-2 and J is TRBJ2-2, with 7 bases that match TRBD2. Germline assignment: CDR1 LGHNA and CDR2 YNFKEQ. This CDR3 contains 16 residues. V lost 0 bases, J lost 5 bases, and 6 bases stayed unmatched. CDR3 coding DNA: TGTGCCAGCAGCCAAGAGTGGTGGCGGGAGACCGGGGAGCTGTTTTTT. Its translation: CASSQEWWRETGELFF.

Remarks on this clonotype: This may be a read error: a much more frequent sequence differs by one nucleotide. The chain uses TRBV6-6 and TRBJ2-2, with 9 nucleotides matching TRBD2. CDR3 length equals 16 residues. Germline loops: CDR1 MNHNY, CDR2 SVGAGI (reference sequence). This CDR3 is CASSSLAGNGTGERFF. The CDR3 DNA follows: TGTGCCAGCAGTTCCCTAGCGGGAAATGGGACCGGGGAGCGGTTTTTT.

About this clonotype itself: Compared with germline, one end of the junction differs, possibly owing to a read error. The V gene is TRBV11-2, the J gene TRBJ2-1; D is unclear. The CDR3 length is 12 residues. Per germline, CDR1 SGHAT and CDR2 FQNNGV. This CDR3 reads CDSSLVSLGQFF. The CDR3 nucleotides read TGTGACAGCAGCTTAGTCTCCTTAGGGCAGTTCTTC.

In regard to this clonotype: A much larger clone is a single base away; this may be a read error. The chain couples TRBV4-3 to TRBJ2-1; 10 nucleotides agree with TRBD1. The CDR3 has 14 residues. The germline CDR1 and CDR2 sequences are LGHNA and YSLEER. The CDR3 loop is CAGSSWTGGNEQFF. The CDR3, as DNA: TGCGCCGGCAGCTCGTGGACAGGGGGAAATGAGCAGTTCTTC.

The gene calls are TRBV11-2 and TRBJ2-2; no reliable D call. The CDR3 sequence is 14 residues long. Trimming took off 11 bases at V and 2 bases at J, with 15 bases between the two ends. Germline assignment: CDR1 SGHAT and CDR2 FQNNGV. In nucleotides, the CDR3 is TGTGCCCCCGCCTTGGACGGAAACACCGGGGAGCTGTTTTTT. It yields the protein CAPALDGNTGELFF. Variable domain in full (rest from reference TRBV11-2 and TRBJ2-2): EAGVAQSPRYKIIEKRQSVAFWCNPISGHATLYWYQQILGQGPKLLIQFQNNGVVDDSQLPKDRFSAERLKGVDSTLKIQPAKLEDSAVYLCAPALDGNTGELFFGEGSRLTVL.

In the case of this clonotype: Its ends do not fully match the called genes, so a read error is possible. The rearrangement links TRBV11-2 to TRBJ2-1; D call uncertain. The germline V gene has CDR1 SGHAT and CDR2 FQNNGV. The CDR3 runs to 11 residues. Here the CDR3 DNA reads TGTGCCAGCAGCCTGGGTAGTAAGCACTTCTTC. Translated, it gives CASSLGSKHFF.

Judged by abundance, this clonotype is medium-sized. The genes are TRBV11-2 and TRBJ2-1; D gene ambiguous. V lost 4 bases and J 4 bases, leaving 5 bases between the germline ends. CDR3 length: 12 amino acids. The germline V gene has CDR1 SGHAT and CDR2 FQNNGV. The CDR3 is CASSSGYNEQFF. The CDR3 DNA reads as TGTGCCAGCAGCTCTGGGTACAATGAGCAGTTCTTC. Full variable domain (missing parts from reference TRBV11-2 and TRBJ2-1): EAGVAQSPRYKIIEKRQSVAFWCNPISGHATLYWYQQILGQGPKLLIQFQNNGVVDDSQLPKDRFSAERLKGVDSTLKIQPAKLEDSAVYLCASSSGYNEQFFGPGTRLTVL.

CDR3 sequence reads: CASTWGTDNSPLHF. The CDR3, as DNA: TGTGCCAGCACCTGGGGGACAGACAATTCACCCCTCCACTTT. The J gene is TRBJ1-6, the V gene TRBV12-3 or TRBV12-4, with 7 bases that match TRBD1. The CDR3 length is 14 residues. With V trimmed by 7 bases and J by 7 bases, 7 bases remained unmatched.

J is TRBJ2-2 and V is TRBV5-4; D is uncertain. CDR3 length: 15 residues. With 0 bases removed from V and 1 base from J, the gap between germline ends came to 7 bases. Germline assignment: CDR1 SGHNT and CDR2 YYREEE (reference sequence). The CDR3 region has the DNA TGTGCCAGCAGCTTGGTACCCCTGAACACCGGGGAGCTGTTTTTT. Its translation is CASSLVPLNTGELFF.

For this clonotype: Given a much more abundant clone one base away, this may be a read error. The chain carries TRBV6-5 and TRBJ1-5, with D uncertain. This CDR3 has 15 residues. Per the germline V gene, CDR1 is MNHEY and CDR2 is SVGAGI. The CDR3 DNA reads as TGTGTCAGCAGTTACTCAGTTAGCGGCAATCAGCCCCAGCATTTT. Its translation: CVSSYSVSGNQPQHF.